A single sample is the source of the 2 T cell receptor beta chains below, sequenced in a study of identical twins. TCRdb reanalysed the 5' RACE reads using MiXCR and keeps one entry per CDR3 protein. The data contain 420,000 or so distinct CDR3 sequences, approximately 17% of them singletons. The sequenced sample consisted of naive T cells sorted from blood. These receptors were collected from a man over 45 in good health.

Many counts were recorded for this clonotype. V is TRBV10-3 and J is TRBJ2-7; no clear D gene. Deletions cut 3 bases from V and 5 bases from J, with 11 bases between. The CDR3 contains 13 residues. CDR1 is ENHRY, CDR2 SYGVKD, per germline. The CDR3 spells CAISDAPPDEQYF. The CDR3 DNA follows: TGTGCCATCAGTGACGCCCCCCCCGACGAGCAGTACTTC.

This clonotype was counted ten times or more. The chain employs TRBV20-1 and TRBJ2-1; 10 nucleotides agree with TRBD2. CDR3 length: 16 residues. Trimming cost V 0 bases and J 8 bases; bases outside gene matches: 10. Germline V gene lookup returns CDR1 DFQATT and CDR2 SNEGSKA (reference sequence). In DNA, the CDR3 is TGCAGTGCTAGAGATCCGGCTAGCGGGAGTTTCCATGAGCAGTTCTTC. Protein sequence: CSARDPASGSFHEQFF.